In this sample, the clone carrying this T cell receptor (beta chain) turned up a few times. The target antigen is unknown. This entry belongs to a study of blood T cells in healthy people across ages. The second PCR ran roughly 7 to 11 cycles with a sample-barcoded 5' primer and J-beta primers. A single record per CDR3 protein comes from TCRdb applying MiXCR to the 5' RACE reads. Of 450,000 to 700,000 distinct CDR3 sequences in the sample, 27% were seen once. The CDR3 consists of 15 residues. Trimming shortened V by 5 bases and J by 8 bases, and 21 bases separated the two germline ends. CDR1 is SGHTA, CDR2 FQGNSA, per germline. General study results and limits: Nothing was known about donor CMV status, and this possibly confounded expanded clonotype changes. Higher diversity and more naive CD4+ cells were features of long-lived donors, compared to aged donors.

This clonotype was sampled from a woman aged 70-85 years in good health. The sequencing sample was made of blood. The chain has TRBV7-2 and TRBJ1-2; D perhaps matches TRBD1 (5 bases). The CDR3 coding sequence is TGTGCCAGCAGCGAAACTTCCTCATTTCGGGGGGGCTACACCTTC. Translated: CASSETSSFRGGYTF. Based on the CDR3 plus reference TRBV7-2 and TRBJ1-2, the full variable domain is GAGVSQSPSNKVTEKGKDVELRCDPISGHTALYWYRQSLGQGLEFLIYFQGNSAPDKSGLPSDRFSAERTGGSVSTLTIQRTQQEDSAVYLCASSETSSFRGGYTFGSGTRLTVV.